A selection of T cell receptor beta chains follows, all from one sample in a study of shared clonotypes between healthy human individuals. Profiling relied on immunoSEQ multiplex PCR, and the TCRdb table lists in-frame clones only, not all of them. The table lists over a million clones, approximately 78% of them singletons. The sample was memory CD4+ T cells from PBMCs. The receptors come from a man between 18 and 35 years old in good health. Some clones in this sample may be carry-over from other donors' samples. CDR3s include the opening cysteine and the closing phenylalanine or tryptophan. The order of the fields is CDR3 length, J gene, V gene, D gene, clone size, CDR3 DNA, CDR3 protein. D genes are given only for firm matches. Clone sizes are given selectively: once, few, many, or a class where the clone is expanded.

cdr3_length: 14
j_call: TRBJ2-7
v_call: TRBV29-1
d_call: NA
clone_size: NA
cdr3_nt: TGCAGCGTCGCGGCTAGCGCTTCTATGTACGAGCAGTACTTC
cdr3_aa: CSVAASASMYEQYF

cdr3_length: 14
j_call: TRBJ1-1
v_call: TRBV2
d_call: NA
clone_size: NA
cdr3_nt: TGTGCCAGCAGTCAGGTTCCAGGAGGAACTGAAGCTTTCTTT
cdr3_aa: CASSQVPGGTEAFF

cdr3_length: 16
j_call: TRBJ1-2
v_call: TRBV15
d_call: TRBD1
clone_size: NA
cdr3_nt: TGTGCCACCAGCAGAGGGGCAGGGGGAGTAAACTATGGCTACACCTTC
cdr3_aa: CATSRGAGGVNYGYTF

cdr3_length: 11
j_call: TRBJ1-2
v_call: TRBV19
d_call: NA
clone_size: NA
cdr3_nt: TGTGCCAGTAGTTTCGGCTGGGGCTACACCTTC
cdr3_aa: CASSFGWGYTF

cdr3_length: 15
j_call: TRBJ2-7
v_call: TRBV7-2
d_call: TRBD2
clone_size: NA
cdr3_nt: TGTGCCAGCAGCCGGACTAGCGGGGAAGTCTACGAGCAGTACTTC
cdr3_aa: CASSRTSGEVYEQYF

cdr3_length: 14
j_call: TRBJ1-2
v_call: TRBV2
d_call: TRBD1
clone_size: NA
cdr3_nt: TGTGCCAGCAGTCGACAGGGCTCTAACTATGGCTACACCTTC
cdr3_aa: CASSRQGSNYGYTF

cdr3_length: 18
j_call: TRBJ2-6
v_call: TRBV7-3
d_call: NA
clone_size: few
cdr3_nt: TGTGCCAGTGCTATTTTCGGTGGGGGATCCTCTGGGGCCAACGTCCTGACTTTC
cdr3_aa: CASAIFGGGSSGANVLTF

cdr3_length: 13
j_call: TRBJ2-3
v_call: TRBV5-1
d_call: NA
clone_size: NA
cdr3_nt: TGCGCCAGCAGCTTGGGGAGAGGAGATACGCAGTATTTT
cdr3_aa: CASSLGRGDTQYF

cdr3_length: 17
j_call: TRBJ2-1
v_call: TRBV6-1
d_call: TRBD2
clone_size: NA
cdr3_nt: TGTGCCAGCAGTGCCCCCCTTAGGCGCGGGGGCTACAATGAGCAGTTCTTC
cdr3_aa: CASSAPLRRGGYNEQFF

cdr3_length: 16
j_call: TRBJ2-7
v_call: TRBV12-2
d_call: NA
clone_size: NA
cdr3_nt: TGTGCAAGTCGCTTAGCAGTCGGCCCTAAAGCGTACGAGCAGTACTTC
cdr3_aa: CASRLAVGPKAYEQYF

cdr3_length: 19
j_call: TRBJ2-7
v_call: TRBV27
d_call: TRBD2
clone_size: NA
cdr3_nt: TGTGCCAGCGGGTCCGGGGGACTAGCGGGAGGAAGGTATCCGCACGAGCAGTACTTC
cdr3_aa: CASGSGGLAGGRYPHEQYF

cdr3_length: 15
j_call: TRBJ2-1
v_call: TRBV5-4
d_call: NA
clone_size: few
cdr3_nt: TGTGCCAGCAGCCTACCCCGGGGATCCCTCAATGAGCAGTTCTTC
cdr3_aa: CASSLPRGSLNEQFF

cdr3_length: 13
j_call: TRBJ2-7
v_call: TRBV28
d_call: NA
clone_size: NA
cdr3_nt: TGTGCCAGCAGCCGGACCGATCTGGGGGAGCAGTACTTC
cdr3_aa: CASSRTDLGEQYF

cdr3_length: 13
j_call: TRBJ1-1
v_call: TRBV21-1
d_call: NA
clone_size: NA
cdr3_nt: TGTGCCAGCAGCACCCAGGGTAGGACTGAAGCTTTCTTT
cdr3_aa: CASSTQGRTEAFF

cdr3_length: 13
j_call: TRBJ1-4
v_call: TRBV12-2
d_call: NA
clone_size: NA
cdr3_nt: TGTGCAAGTCGCTTAGTAGAAGGGAAAAAACTGTTTTTT
cdr3_aa: CASRLVEGKKLFF

cdr3_length: 12
j_call: TRBJ2-3
v_call: TRBV25-1
d_call: NA
clone_size: NA
cdr3_nt: TGTGCCAGCAGTGGGTGGGGGACGGTTTGGTATTTT
cdr3_aa: CASSGWGTVWYF

cdr3_length: 12
j_call: TRBJ2-1
v_call: TRBV29-1
d_call: NA
clone_size: NA
cdr3_nt: TGCAGCGTTGATGGGACGGACAATGAGCAGTTCTTC
cdr3_aa: CSVDGTDNEQFF

cdr3_length: 14
j_call: TRBJ1-1
v_call: TRBV4-3
d_call: NA
clone_size: NA
cdr3_nt: TGCGCCAGCAGCCAAGGACGAGGGGACACTGAAGCTTTCTTT
cdr3_aa: CASSQGRGDTEAFF

cdr3_length: 14
j_call: TRBJ2-1
v_call: TRBV5-5
d_call: NA
clone_size: few
cdr3_nt: TGTGCCAGCAGCTTTGACGTCCCGGTGAGTGAGCAGTTCTTC
cdr3_aa: CASSFDVPVSEQFF

cdr3_length: 11
j_call: TRBJ2-7
v_call: TRBV7-9
d_call: TRBD1
clone_size: once
cdr3_nt: TGTGCCAGCAGCCCAGGGGGCGAGCAGTACTTC
cdr3_aa: CASSPGGEQYF

cdr3_length: 15
j_call: TRBJ1-1
v_call: TRBV18
d_call: TRBD1
clone_size: few
cdr3_nt: TGTGCCAGCTCACCAGGGTCCAGGACAGGGGGCGAGGCTTTCTTT
cdr3_aa: CASSPGSRTGGEAFF

cdr3_length: 16
j_call: TRBJ2-2
v_call: TRBV11-2
d_call: NA
clone_size: NA
cdr3_nt: TGTGCCAGCAGCTTTCCCAGCGGCGCGAACACCGGGGAGCTGTTTTTT
cdr3_aa: CASSFPSGANTGELFF

cdr3_length: 16
j_call: TRBJ1-2
v_call: TRBV1
d_call: NA
clone_size: NA
cdr3_nt: TGCACCAGCAGCCAATCGGACAGCCCGACTAACTATGGCTACACCTTC
cdr3_aa: CTSSQSDSPTNYGYTF

cdr3_length: 16
j_call: TRBJ1-5
v_call: TRBV28
d_call: NA
clone_size: NA
cdr3_nt: TGTGCCAGCAGTTTATCGGTGGGCGCGGGAGGTCAGCCCCAGCATTTT
cdr3_aa: CASSLSVGAGGQPQHF

cdr3_length: 13
j_call: TRBJ1-1
v_call: TRBV18
d_call: NA
clone_size: few
cdr3_nt: TGTGCCAGCTCGCTCACCAGTCACATGTGGCCTTTCTTT
cdr3_aa: CASSLTSHMWPFF

cdr3_length: 14
j_call: TRBJ1-1
v_call: TRBV15
d_call: NA
clone_size: NA
cdr3_nt: TGTGCCACCAGCAGAGATTCGACGAACACTGAAGCTTTCTTT
cdr3_aa: CATSRDSTNTEAFF

cdr3_length: 14
j_call: TRBJ2-3
v_call: TRBV4-2
d_call: TRBD2
clone_size: NA
cdr3_nt: TGTGCCAGCAGCCCGGGACTAGCTTCAGATACGCAGTATTTT
cdr3_aa: CASSPGLASDTQYF

cdr3_length: 13
j_call: TRBJ1-2
v_call: TRBV18
d_call: TRBD1
clone_size: NA
cdr3_nt: TGTGCCAGCTCGGAGGGACAGGGAGTTGGCTACACCTTC
cdr3_aa: CASSEGQGVGYTF

cdr3_length: 14
j_call: TRBJ2-2
v_call: TRBV5-1
d_call: NA
clone_size: NA
cdr3_nt: TGCGCCAGCATGAGGACGGGAACGCCCGGGGAGCTATTTTTT
cdr3_aa: CASMRTGTPGELFF

cdr3_length: 15
j_call: TRBJ1-6
v_call: TRBV5-1
d_call: NA
clone_size: few
cdr3_nt: TGCGCCAGCAGCTTGGGGACTCTGGAGAGTTCACCCCTCCACTTT
cdr3_aa: CASSLGTLESSPLHF

cdr3_length: 15
j_call: TRBJ2-3
v_call: TRBV30
d_call: TRBD2
clone_size: few
cdr3_nt: TGTGCCTGGAGTTGGGTACTAGCGGGAGCGGATACGCAGTATTTT
cdr3_aa: CAWSWVLAGADTQYF

cdr3_length: 13
j_call: TRBJ1-1
v_call: TRBV28
d_call: TRBD1
clone_size: NA
cdr3_nt: TGTGCCAGCAGTCTCCGACAGGGAACTGAAGCTTTCTTT
cdr3_aa: CASSLRQGTEAFF

cdr3_length: 14
j_call: TRBJ2-1
v_call: TRBV5-4
d_call: TRBD2
clone_size: NA
cdr3_nt: TGTGCCGGGAGCAAAATAGCGGGAGAGGATGAGCAGTTCTTC
cdr3_aa: CAGSKIAGEDEQFF

cdr3_length: 18
j_call: TRBJ2-7
v_call: TRBV11-2
d_call: TRBD2
clone_size: NA
cdr3_nt: TGTGCCAGCAGCTTCGACGGGACTAGCGGGAGTCCACTTTACGAGCAGTACTTC
cdr3_aa: CASSFDGTSGSPLYEQYF

cdr3_length: 14
j_call: TRBJ1-2
v_call: TRBV28
d_call: NA
clone_size: NA
cdr3_nt: TGTGCCAGCAGCCTCGGACAGTTCCAGATGGGCTACACCTTC
cdr3_aa: CASSLGQFQMGYTF

cdr3_length: 12
j_call: TRBJ2-7
v_call: TRBV18
d_call: NA
clone_size: once
cdr3_nt: TGTGCCAGCTCACCGGGAGGCTGGGAGCAGTACTTC
cdr3_aa: CASSPGGWEQYF

cdr3_length: 15
j_call: TRBJ2-5
v_call: TRBV9
d_call: TRBD2
clone_size: many
cdr3_nt: TGTGCCAGCAGCACACCTCTAGCGGGGCAAGAGACCCAGTACTTC
cdr3_aa: CASSTPLAGQETQYF

cdr3_length: 15
j_call: TRBJ2-2
v_call: TRBV28
d_call: NA
clone_size: NA
cdr3_nt: TGTGCCAGCACGTCCCCAGGCGGCTTAACCGGGGAGCTGTTTTTT
cdr3_aa: CASTSPGGLTGELFF

cdr3_length: 14
j_call: TRBJ1-2
v_call: TRBV28
d_call: NA
clone_size: NA
cdr3_nt: TGTGCCAGCAGTTTGCGACCCGCTAACTATGGCTACACCTTC
cdr3_aa: CASSLRPANYGYTF

cdr3_length: 14
j_call: TRBJ2-5
v_call: TRBV9
d_call: NA
clone_size: NA
cdr3_nt: TGCGCCAGCAGCGTAGGGACCCAAGGGGAGACCCAGTACTTC
cdr3_aa: CASSVGTQGETQYF

cdr3_length: 14
j_call: TRBJ2-7
v_call: TRBV5-1
d_call: TRBD2
clone_size: NA
cdr3_nt: TGCGCCAGCACCCTAGCGGGAGCGGGTTACGAGCAGTACTTC
cdr3_aa: CASTLAGAGYEQYF

cdr3_length: 15
j_call: TRBJ2-1
v_call: TRBV10-3
d_call: TRBD2
clone_size: NA
cdr3_nt: TGTGCCATCAGTGAGGGGACTAGCGGGAGCCATGAGCAGTTCTTC
cdr3_aa: CAISEGTSGSHEQFF

cdr3_length: 14
j_call: TRBJ1-2
v_call: TRBV18
d_call: NA
clone_size: NA
cdr3_nt: TGTGCCAGCTCACCAAGTCCGGGTGTGAGCGGCTACACCTTC
cdr3_aa: CASSPSPGVSGYTF

cdr3_length: 14
j_call: TRBJ1-1
v_call: TRBV5-4
d_call: NA
clone_size: NA
cdr3_nt: TGTGCCAGCAGCTTGGACAGAAGAGGCACTGAAGCTTTCTTT
cdr3_aa: CASSLDRRGTEAFF

cdr3_length: 13
j_call: TRBJ2-7
v_call: TRBV5-1
d_call: NA
clone_size: once
cdr3_nt: TGCGCCAGCAGTACCCAGGGGGGCTACGAGCAGTACTTC
cdr3_aa: CASSTQGGYEQYF

cdr3_length: 14
j_call: TRBJ1-5
v_call: TRBV4-2
d_call: NA
clone_size: NA
cdr3_nt: TGTGCCAGCAGCCAAGGGTATGGCAATCAGCCCCAGCATTTT
cdr3_aa: CASSQGYGNQPQHF

cdr3_length: 14
j_call: TRBJ2-2
v_call: TRBV28
d_call: NA
clone_size: few
cdr3_nt: TGTGCCAGCAACTCCCTGGGGGGTCCCGGGGAGCTGTTTTTT
cdr3_aa: CASNSLGGPGELFF

cdr3_length: 13
j_call: TRBJ2-3
v_call: TRBV29-1
d_call: TRBD2
clone_size: NA
cdr3_nt: TGCAGCTTCCAGACTAGCGGGGGTGCGAAGGAGTATTTT
cdr3_aa: CSFQTSGGAKEYF

cdr3_length: 16
j_call: TRBJ2-1
v_call: TRBV29-1
d_call: TRBD2
clone_size: NA
cdr3_nt: TGCAGCGTTGAAGAAGGGCTAGCGGGCTCCTACAATGAGCAGTTCTTC
cdr3_aa: CSVEEGLAGSYNEQFF

cdr3_length: 15
j_call: TRBJ2-2
v_call: TRBV15
d_call: NA
clone_size: NA
cdr3_nt: TGTGCCACCAGCAGAGATTTGACGATCACCGGGGAGCTGTTTTTT
cdr3_aa: CATSRDLTITGELFF

cdr3_length: 13
j_call: TRBJ1-3
v_call: TRBV11-3
d_call: NA
clone_size: NA
cdr3_nt: TGTGCCAGCACCTCGCGGACGGGGAACACCATATATTTT
cdr3_aa: CASTSRTGNTIYF

cdr3_length: 15
j_call: TRBJ1-1
v_call: TRBV28
d_call: NA
clone_size: NA
cdr3_nt: TGTGCCAGCAAAGTAGGGGGGGCGCGGAACACTGAAGCTTTCTTT
cdr3_aa: CASKVGGARNTEAFF

cdr3_length: 15
j_call: TRBJ2-7
v_call: TRBV7-6
d_call: NA
clone_size: NA
cdr3_nt: TGTGCCAGCAGCTTAGTAGGCTTTGGGTCCTACGAGCAGTACTTC
cdr3_aa: CASSLVGFGSYEQYF